A selection of T cell receptor beta chains follows, all from one sample in a study of STAT5B mutations in CD4+ large granular lymphocyte leukemia. The data were produced by immunoSEQ multiplex PCR, yet TCRdb's version contains in-frame clones alone and is incomplete. The sample includes about 30,000 clones, approximately 80% of them seen just once. Material for sequencing was CD4+ T cells from blood buffy coats. Receptors were obtained from a human donor in good health. CDR3s include the opening cysteine and the closing phenylalanine or tryptophan. D genes are given only for firm matches. For some rows the clone size is stated as once, few or many, or as a class when expanded; others skip it.

CASSPGQGKETQYF	TGTGCCAGCAGCCCGGGACAGGGAAAAGAGACCCAGTACTTC	TRBD1	TRBV7-9	TRBJ2-5	.	14
CATSTGAWTGGNEQFF	TGTGCCACCAGCACAGGGGCCTGGACAGGGGGAAATGAGCAGTTCTTC	TRBD1	TRBV15	TRBJ2-1	.	16
CASSKIRARSYNSPLHF	TGTGCCAGCAGTAAGATCAGGGCGAGGTCCTATAATTCACCCCTCCACTTT	.	TRBV4-2	TRBJ1-6	.	17
CASSHRTGANTGELFF	TGTGCCAGCAGCCACCGGACAGGCGCGAACACCGGGGAGCTGTTTTTT	TRBD1	TRBV14	TRBJ2-2	.	16
CASSQFEDKKFF	TGTGCCAGCAGCCAGTTTGAGGACAAGAAGTTCTTC	.	TRBV5-6	TRBJ2-1	.	12
CASSVGGAILPTNEKLFF	TGTGCCAGCAGTGTGGGGGGGGCGATTCTGCCAACTAATGAAAAACTGTTTTTT	.	TRBV6-1	TRBJ1-4	.	18
CASSQKDRMNTEAFF	TGTGCCAGCAGCCAAAAGGACAGGATGAACACTGAAGCTTTCTTT	TRBD1	TRBV7-8	TRBJ1-1	few	15
CANRGNTGELFF	TGTGCCAACCGGGGAAACACCGGGGAGCTGTTTTTT	.	TRBV10-3	TRBJ2-2	.	12
CASSFGSSEETQYF	TGTGCCAGCAGCTTCGGCAGCTCTGAAGAGACCCAGTACTTC	.	TRBV5-6	TRBJ2-5	.	14
CASSLAPGQGLFNSPLHF	TGTGCCAGCAGCTTGGCTCCGGGACAGGGTTTATTTAATTCACCCCTCCACTTT	TRBD1	TRBV5-6	TRBJ1-6	.	18
CASSMAAATTDTQYF	TGTGCCAGTAGTATGGCGGCAGCCACCACAGATACGCAGTATTTT	.	TRBV19	TRBJ2-3	.	15
CASSQAQDLYNEQFF	TGTGCCAGCAGCCAAGCGCAGGACCTCTACAATGAGCAGTTCTTC	.	TRBV4-2	TRBJ2-1	.	15
CASSPFTGGISPLHF	TGTGCCAGCAGTCCGTTCACCGGGGGAATTTCACCCCTCCACTTT	.	TRBV28	TRBJ1-6	once	15
CSISTGNFIIDYGYTF	TGCAGCATCTCTACAGGAAACTTCATCATTGACTATGGCTACACCTTC	.	TRBV29-1	TRBJ1-2	.	16
CASSAGGVLEPQHF	TGTGCCAGCAGTGCAGGGGGCGTTTTAGAACCCCAGCATTTT	TRBD1	TRBV6-1	TRBJ1-5	.	14
CASTGGETQYF	TGTGCCTCCACGGGAGGGGAGACCCAGTACTTC	TRBD2	TRBV6-5	TRBJ2-5	.	11
CASSQATGWGDGYTF	TGCGCCAGCAGCCAAGCGACAGGGTGGGGAGATGGCTACACCTTC	TRBD1	TRBV4-3	TRBJ1-2	once	15
CASRESGFNFNTEAFF	TGTGCCAGCAGAGAGTCAGGGTTTAATTTCAACACTGAAGCTTTCTTT	.	TRBV7-9	TRBJ1-1	.	16
CASSGTGVYEQYF	TGTGCCTCCTCCGGGACAGGGGTCTACGAGCAGTACTTC	TRBD1	TRBV2	TRBJ2-7	.	13
CASSPPQGGTTEAFF	TGTGCCAGCAGCCCCCCTCAGGGAGGGACCACTGAAGCTTTCTTT	.	TRBV5-6	TRBJ1-1	.	15
CASSGGDRGVYGYTF	TGTGCCAGCAGTGGAGGGGACAGGGGGGTCTATGGCTACACCTTC	TRBD1	TRBV6-6	TRBJ1-2	.	15
CASSQLTPTRDRPCQPQHF	TGCGCCAGCAGCCAGTTAACTCCCACCCGGGACAGGCCGTGTCAGCCCCAGCATTTT	TRBD1	TRBV4-3	TRBJ1-5	few	19
CASSEASGSYGYTF	TGTGCCAGCAGTGAAGCATCCGGGAGCTATGGCTACACCTTC	.	TRBV2	TRBJ1-2	.	14
CASSRRVRGQETQYF	TGCGCCAGCAGCCGGCGGGTCCGGGGGCAAGAGACCCAGTACTTC	.	TRBV5-1	TRBJ2-5	.	15
CASSQASQGIGETQYF	TGCGCCAGCAGCCAAGCATCACAGGGAATAGGCGAGACCCAGTACTTC	.	TRBV4-1	TRBJ2-5	.	16
CASSPSGTGGAETQYF	TGTGCCAGCTCACCTTCCGGGACAGGGGGAGCGGAGACCCAGTACTTC	TRBD1	TRBV18	TRBJ2-5	.	16
CATSRDTSNTEAFF	TGTGCCACCAGCAGAGACACCTCGAACACTGAAGCTTTCTTT	.	TRBV15	TRBJ1-1	few	14
CASKGLGGALSGNTIYF	TGTGCCAGCAAAGGGCTGGGGGGGGCCCTCTCTGGAAACACCATATATTTT	.	TRBV28	TRBJ1-3	.	17
CASSSAGGPGETQYF	TGCGCCAGCAGTTCGGCGGGGGGGCCCGGGGAGACCCAGTACTTC	TRBD2	TRBV5-1	TRBJ2-5	few	15
CASSLRAGTLDQGTQYF	TGTGCCAGCAGCTTAAGGGCCGGGACCCTTGACCAGGGGACCCAGTACTTC	.	TRBV11-2	TRBJ2-5	few	17
CASSRTGFSTDTQYF	TGTGCCAGTAGTAGGACGGGATTTAGCACAGATACGCAGTATTTT	.	TRBV19	TRBJ2-3	.	15
CASSPRQGASRYTEAFF	TGTGCCAGCAGCCCACGACAGGGGGCTAGTAGATACACTGAAGCTTTCTTT	TRBD1	TRBV9	TRBJ1-1	.	17
CASSYRGGANYGYTF	TGTGCCAGCAGTTACCGAGGGGGAGCGAACTATGGCTACACCTTC	.	TRBV6-5	TRBJ1-2	.	15
CASSSEGRSTEAFF	TGTGCCAGCAGCTCGGAGGGAAGGAGCACTGAAGCTTTCTTT	.	TRBV7-2	TRBJ1-1	.	14
CASSQDRTASSYNEQFF	TGCGCCAGCAGCCAAGATAGGACAGCGAGCTCCTACAATGAGCAGTTCTTC	.	TRBV4-3	TRBJ2-1	.	17
CASSTYNEQFF	TGTGCCAGCAGCACCTACAATGAGCAGTTCTTC	.	TRBV5-6	TRBJ2-1	.	11
CASSPGIYGYTF	TGTGCCAGCAGCCCCGGGATCTATGGCTACACCTTC	.	TRBV14	TRBJ1-2	few	12